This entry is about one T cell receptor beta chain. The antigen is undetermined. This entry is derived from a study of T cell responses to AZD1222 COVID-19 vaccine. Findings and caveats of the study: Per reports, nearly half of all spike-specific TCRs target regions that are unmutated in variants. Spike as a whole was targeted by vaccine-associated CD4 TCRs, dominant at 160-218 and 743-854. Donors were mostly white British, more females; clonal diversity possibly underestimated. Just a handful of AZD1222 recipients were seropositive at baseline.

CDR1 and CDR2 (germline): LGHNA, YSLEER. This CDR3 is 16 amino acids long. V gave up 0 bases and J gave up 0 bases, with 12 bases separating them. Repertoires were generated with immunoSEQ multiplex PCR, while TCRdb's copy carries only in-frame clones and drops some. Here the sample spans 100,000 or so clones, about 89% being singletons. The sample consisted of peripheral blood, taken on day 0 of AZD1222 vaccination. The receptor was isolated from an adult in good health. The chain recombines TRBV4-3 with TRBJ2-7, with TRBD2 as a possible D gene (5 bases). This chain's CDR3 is CASSQDWERHSYEQYF. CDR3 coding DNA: TGCGCCAGCAGCCAAGATTGGGAGCGCCACTCCTACGAGCAGTACTTC.